This T cell receptor beta chain was retrieved from a study of T cell responses to AZD1222 COVID-19 vaccine. Study results and caveats: Baseline serostatus was positive in only six AZD1222 recipients. There were mostly white British donors and more females than males, and clonal diversity was possibly underestimated. Every sample of the repertoires postdated the peak T cell response. The study reported that nearly half of spike-specific TCRs target unmutated variant regions.

The CDR3 is 14 residues long. Trimming shortened V by 5 bases and J by 2 bases, and 13 bases separated the two germline ends. Germline V gene data show CDR1 as PRHDT and CDR2 as FYEKMQ (reference sequence). Method: immunoSEQ multiplex PCR; TCRdb's copy keeps in-frame clones and lacks some. The sample has approximately 120,000 clones; more than 80% are singletons. As concerns this clone: What it recognizes is unknown.

The specimen comprised peripheral blood, sampled on day 0 of AZD1222 vaccination. This sequence was found in an adult in good health. V gene TRBV13 combines with J gene TRBJ2-7; D possibly corresponds to TRBD2 (6 bases). CDR3 sequence (DNA): TGTGCCAGCAGCGGCGGGAAGACGCCCTACGAGCAGTACTTC. Translation gives CASSGGKTPYEQYF.